This paragraph reports one T cell receptor beta chain. One Seattle source followed patients from active infection through their disease course. With 11 bases removed from V and 4 bases from J, the gap between germline ends came to 21 bases. The CDR3 has 14 amino acids. Germline assignment: CDR1 SGHNT and CDR2 YENEEA. The data were obtained in a study of blood T cell repertoires in COVID-19. Across the whole study: Acute-phase and convalescent COVID-19 samples originated in the United States, Italy and Spain. Sample material is recorded as cDNA or gDNA derived from T cells, B-cell-depleted T cells, or PBMCs.

Original processing notes: Nucleated cell number was recorded as an estimate derived from reference gene primer amplification. Sequencing used immunoSEQ multiplex PCR; TCRdb keeps in-frame clones, though not all of them. V and J calls and clone size are as listed in that table; D and trimming were resolved from the DNA. The table includes some 500,000 clones, about 89% detected once. Sequences were obtained from peripheral blood. The chain recombines TRBV11-3 with TRBJ2-7, with D perhaps TRBD1 (5 bases). The TCR sequence derives from a woman in her forties or fifties with COVID-19, enrolled during active disease. The CDR3 is CASSSTGIEYEQYF. The CDR3 nucleotides are TGTGCCTCATCTTCAACAGGTATTGAGTACGAGCAGTACTTC.